This TCR beta chain was profiled in a study of T cell repertoires in cytomegalovirus infection. Study information: Researchers turned to recently identified HLA-C-restricted CMV epitopes as well as well-studied HLA-B-restricted ones. Public TCR beta signatures provided an indication of both CMV infection and a matching HLA type. Broader study findings: Carriers of CMV plus the relevant HLA were identified by cumulative public TCR beta family frequency. HLA-C-restricted CMV clonotypes gave the most frequent clonotype in two of eight donors.

TCRdb re-called the reads through MiXCR, storing one row per CDR3 protein. This sample has about a million distinct CDR3 sequences, with roughly 30% found just once. As regards this clonotype: Its antigen is not known.

Germline CDR1 and CDR2: SGHDN and FVKESK. The V end was cut by 2 bases, the J end by 0 bases, with 12 bases between. The CDR3 totals 16 residues. The receptor was isolated from a human donor in good health (CMV status not recorded). Some clones in this sample may be carry-over from other donors' samples. The chain links TRBV14 to TRBJ2-3; a weak D match, TRBD2 (6 bases). The sequencing here drew on cultured CD8+ T cells from PBMCs, taken from culture after CMV antigen stimulation. The CDR3 nucleotides are TGTGCCAGCAGCCAAAGGTGGGAGGAGAGCACAGATACGCAGTATTTT. Encoded protein: CASSQRWEESTDTQYF.